What follows are 31 T cell receptor beta chains derived from one specimen sequenced in a study of cytomegalovirus exposure and HLA in healthy donors. Clones were sequenced by immunoSEQ multiplex PCR, and TCRdb holds only the in-frame ones, with some missing. The repertoire holds some 240,000 clones, with more than 75% as singletons. Sequenced: PBMCs. These receptors were taken from a woman aged 25-40 years in good health and CMV-seropositive.

DNA of the CDR3: TGTGCCAGCAGCCCAATCGGGCAGACAGTTTACAATGAGCAGTTCTTC. This sequence encodes CASSPIGQTVYNEQFF. The rearrangement uses TRBV2 and TRBJ2-1, with TRBD1 as a possible D gene (5 bases). Germline values: CDR1 SNHLY, CDR2 FYNNEI. Trimming removed 6 bases from V and 4 bases from J, with 19 bases in between. This CDR3 region has 16 residues.

This sequence joins TRBV2 and TRBJ1-1, with D unresolved. The CDR3 is 14 residues long. With 3 bases removed from V and 1 base from J, the gap between germline ends came to 9 bases. The germline CDR1 and CDR2 sequences are SNHLY and FYNNEI. CDR3 DNA: TGTGCCAGCAGTGATACGATGAGGAACACTGAAGCTTTCTTT. This sequence encodes CASSDTMRNTEAFF.

This clone was detected only a few times. The chain couples TRBV25-1 to TRBJ2-7; 7 bases align to TRBD2. CDR3 length: 13 amino acids. Trimming removed 6 bases from V and 0 bases from J; junction bases left unmatched: 2. Per germline, CDR1 MGHDK and CDR2 SYGVNS. The DNA for the CDR3 is TGTGCCAGCAGGCGGGAGACCTCCTACGAGCAGTACTTC. The encoded protein is CASRRETSYEQYF.

The genes are TRBV19 and TRBJ2-7; 9 positions match TRBD2. V shed 2 bases, J shed 1 base, and the junction held 3 bases outside the gene matches. Germline V lookup: CDR1 LNHDA, CDR2 SQIVND (reference sequence). The CDR3 is 15 residues long. The CDR3, as DNA: TGTGCCAGTAGTATAACACTAGCGGGTTCCTACGAGCAGTACTTC. Its protein product is CASSITLAGSYEQYF.

The chain uses TRBV11-2 and TRBJ2-2, with D maybe TRBD2 (6 bases). Germline V gene data show CDR1 as SGHAT and CDR2 as FQNNGV. There are 17 residues in the CDR3. Trimming took off 1 base at V and 7 bases at J, with 19 bases between the two ends. The CDR3 DNA sequence: TGTGCCAGCAGCTTAGTTAGGCCGGGAGCTGGAGGCGGGGAGCTGTTTTTT. Translated, it gives CASSLVRPGAGGGELFF.

The chain has TRBV19 and TRBJ2-7, with a possible D match to TRBD1 (6 bases). Germline CDR1 reads LNHDA; CDR2 reads SQIVND (reference sequence). This CDR3 is 17 amino acids long. V dropped 1 base and J dropped 2 bases, with 18 bases sitting between them. The CDR3 sequence is CASSIGPNRAETYEQYF. In DNA, the CDR3 is TGTGCCAGTAGTATAGGCCCAAACAGGGCGGAGACCTACGAGCAGTACTTC.

This clone appeared a single time. The V call is TRBV5-1, the J call TRBJ2-7; D is ambiguous. Germline assignment: CDR1 SGHRS and CDR2 YFSETQ. Trimming stripped 2 bases from V and 0 bases from J, with 9 bases between. The CDR3 has 14 amino acids. CDR3 bases: TGCGCCAGCAGCTTCGATAGAAGCTCCTACGAGCAGTACTTC. It specifies CASSFDRSSYEQYF.

The rearrangement uses TRBV5-1 and TRBJ2-3; 12 bases are a match to TRBD2. With V trimmed by 4 bases and J by 5 bases, 8 bases remained unmatched. CDR3 length: 16 amino acids. Per the germline V gene, CDR1 is SGHRS and CDR2 is YFSETQ. The CDR3 loop is CASSRMTSGRQDTQYF. Here the CDR3 DNA reads TGCGCCAGCAGCCGCATGACTAGCGGGAGACAAGATACGCAGTATTTT.

This chain joins TRBV2 and TRBJ2-7; TRBD1 matches at 7 bases. CDR3 length: 13 amino acids. CDR1 SNHLY and CDR2 FYNNEI come from the germline V gene. With 6 bases clipped from V and 3 bases from J, the junction kept 5 bases outside the gene matches. The CDR3 region is CASRGQWSYEQYF. CDR3 DNA: TGTGCCAGCAGGGGACAGTGGAGCTACGAGCAGTACTTC.

J is TRBJ2-7 and V is TRBV4-2; 8 nucleotides match TRBD2. Germline V lookup: CDR1 LGHNA, CDR2 YNFKEQ. With V trimmed by 1 base and J by 6 bases, 8 bases remained unmatched. CDR3 length equals 15 residues. Written as DNA, the CDR3 is TGTGCCAGCAGCCAAGCGGCGGGAGGACTCCCCGAGCAGTACTTC. Translation gives CASSQAAGGLPEQYF.

The chain recombines TRBV5-6 with TRBJ2-7; a possible D gene is TRBD2 (6 bases). The V end was cut by 4 bases, the J end by 0 bases, with 11 bases between. The CDR3 has 14 amino acids. CDR1 is SGHDT and CDR2 is YYEEEE in the germline V gene. CDR3 protein: CASSVGTLSYEQYF. The CDR3 bases are TGTGCCAGCAGCGTTGGGACTCTCTCCTACGAGCAGTACTTC.

V gene TRBV11-2 combines with J gene TRBJ2-7, with D possibly being TRBD2 (8 bases). Germline assignment: CDR1 SGHAT and CDR2 FQNNGV. The V end was cut by 0 bases, the J end by 3 bases, with 15 bases between. This CDR3 spans 16 amino acids. This chain's CDR3 is CASSLEPAGDSYEQYF. As DNA, the CDR3 is TGTGCCAGCAGCTTAGAGCCAGCGGGGGACAGCTACGAGCAGTACTTC.

The rearrangement links TRBV29-1 to TRBJ2-1; TRBD2 is a possible D gene (7 bases). The length of the CDR3 is 14 residues. CDR1 and CDR2 from the germline V gene are SQVTM and ANQGSEA. The V gene lost 7 bases and the J gene lost 5 bases, with 18 bases spanning the gap. CDR3 nucleotide sequence: TGCAGCGCCTTAGATGGGAGGGGGGACAATGAGCAGTTCTTC. As protein: CSALDGRGDNEQFF.

The chain recombines TRBV27 with TRBJ1-1; 10 positions agree with TRBD1. This CDR3 spans 16 amino acids. Germline assignment: CDR1 MNHEY and CDR2 SMNVEV (reference sequence). V was clipped by 3 bases and J by 3 bases; unmatched bases: 7. The CDR3 DNA follows: TGTGCCAGCAGTTTGAGACAGGGGGCGCTGGACACTGAAGCTTTCTTT. It translates to CASSLRQGALDTEAFF.

The V and J genes are TRBV27 and TRBJ2-1, with TRBD1 matching 7 bases. Germline V lookup: CDR1 MNHEY, CDR2 SMNVEV (reference sequence). After removal of 3 bases from V and 8 bases from J, the junction contained 7 bases not matched to a gene. This CDR3 is 14 amino acids long. The CDR3 coding sequence is TGTGCCAGCAGTTTGTCAGGGGGTTGGTATGAGCAGTTCTTC. This translates into CASSLSGGWYEQFF.

V gene TRBV7-3 combines with J gene TRBJ2-1, with D possibly being TRBD2 (5 bases). Germline lookup yields CDR1 SGHTA and CDR2 FQGTGA. V lost 6 bases to trimming and J lost 7 bases, with 16 bases between them. The CDR3 consists of 14 residues. CDR3 nucleotide sequence: TGTGCCAGCAGGCTCAGCGGTGGGAATAATGAGCAGTTCTTC. Protein product: CASRLSGGNNEQFF.

This chain connects TRBV19 to TRBJ1-5; 9 positions agree with TRBD1. V shed 4 bases and J 5 bases; nucleotides not matched to a gene: 3. The CDR3 runs to 14 residues. Germline V lookup: CDR1 LNHDA, CDR2 SQIVND (reference sequence). CDR3 sequence (DNA): TGTGCCAGTAGTAACAGGGGGCTTGATCAGCCCCAGCATTTT. This gives the protein CASSNRGLDQPQHF.

The V gene is TRBV19, the J gene TRBJ2-1; 11 bases align to TRBD2. This CDR3 has 15 residues. Germline V gene sequence: CDR1 LNHDA, CDR2 SQIVND (reference sequence). V shed 6 bases, J shed 4 bases, and the junction held 5 bases outside the gene matches. The CDR3: CASSVLAGAYNEQFF. CDR3 in DNA: TGTGCCAGTAGCGTACTAGCGGGAGCTTACAATGAGCAGTTCTTC. The variable domain in full, completed from reference TRBV19 and TRBJ2-1, reads DGGITQSPKYLFRKEGQNVTLSCEQNLNHDAMYWYRQDPGQGLRLIYYSQIVNDFQKGDIAEGYSVSREKKESFPLTVTSAQKNPTAFYLCASSVLAGAYNEQFFGPGTRLTVL.

The chain combines TRBV10-3 with TRBJ2-3; D unresolved. CDR3 length: 16 residues. Germline assignment: CDR1 ENHRY and CDR2 SYGVKD. With 2 bases removed from V and 2 bases from J, the gap between germline ends came to 14 bases. The CDR3 coding sequence is TGTGCCATCAGTGAGGGGCCAGCCCGCCTCACAGATACGCAGTATTTT. Translated: CAISEGPARLTDTQYF.

The chain links TRBV27 to TRBJ1-1; 9 nucleotides line up with TRBD1. This CDR3 has 14 residues. Germline values: CDR1 MNHEY, CDR2 SMNVEV (reference sequence). The trim removed 5 bases at V and 4 bases at J, leaving 5 bases unmatched. The CDR3 spells CASSEQTGGTEAFF. The CDR3 DNA reads as TGTGCCAGCAGTGAGCAGACAGGGGGCACTGAAGCTTTCTTT.

This clone was detected once. The chain employs TRBV2 and TRBJ2-5; D is unclear. This CDR3 comprises 12 residues. V lost 6 bases, J lost 4 bases, and 9 bases lay in between. Per the germline V gene, CDR1 is SNHLY and CDR2 is FYNNEI. The CDR3 coding sequence is TGTGCCAGCAGAATTTGGGCAGAGACCCAGTACTTC. This translates into CASRIWAETQYF.

J is TRBJ2-7 and V is TRBV7-2, with D perhaps TRBD2 (6 bases). Germline CDR1 and CDR2: SGHTA and FQGNSA. V shed 1 base and J shed 6 bases, with 10 bases lying between them. CDR3 length: 13 amino acids. The CDR3 DNA sequence: TGTGCCAGCAGCTTAGAGTGGGGAGGCGAGCAGTACTTC. It encodes CASSLEWGGEQYF.

The chain employs TRBV6-5 and TRBJ2-1, with D possibly TRBD2 on 5 matching bases. V dropped 7 bases and J dropped 3 bases, with 13 bases sitting between them. There are 14 residues in the CDR3. Germline CDR1 and CDR2: MNHEY and SVGAGI. CDR3 amino acids: CASTPRGLYNEQFF. The CDR3, as DNA: TGTGCCAGCACCCCACGCGGGCTCTACAATGAGCAGTTCTTC.

This clone has a single count. The chain is built from TRBV19 and TRBJ1-2; 8 bases agree with TRBD1. This CDR3 comprises 14 residues. CDR1 LNHDA and CDR2 SQIVND come from the germline V gene (reference sequence). Trimming cost V 4 bases and J 6 bases; bases outside gene matches: 7. The CDR3 here is CASSTRTGPNGYTF. Written as DNA, the CDR3 is TGTGCCAGTAGTACCCGGACAGGGCCTAATGGCTACACCTTC.

The chain uses TRBV5-1 and TRBJ2-3; D might be TRBD2 (6 bases). V was shortened by 3 bases and J by 0 bases, with 14 bases between the two germline ends. This CDR3 spans 16 amino acids. Germline V lookup: CDR1 SGHRS, CDR2 YFSETQ. The CDR3 reads CASSWGDFSSTDTQYF. The DNA of the CDR3 is TGCGCCAGCAGCTGGGGGGACTTTTCTAGCACAGATACGCAGTATTTT.

The chain links TRBV25-1 to TRBJ1-1; 7 nucleotides match TRBD1. V shed 6 bases, J shed 11 bases, and the junction held 9 bases outside the gene matches. Germline CDR1 reads MGHDK; CDR2 reads SYGVNS. The CDR3 is 12 residues long. CDR3: CASSSIGGTAFF. DNA of the CDR3: TGTGCCAGCAGCTCGATAGGGGGCACGGCTTTCTTT.

In DNA form, the CDR3 reads TGTGCCAGCAGCTTAAGGGAGGATTCCTATGGCTACACCTTC. Translation gives CASSLREDSYGYTF. The chain has TRBV7-9 and TRBJ1-2, with D hard to call. Between the trimmed V and J ends, which lost 2 bases and 4 bases, there was a span of 11 bases. The germline gives CDR1 SEHNR, CDR2 FQNEAQ (reference sequence). The CDR3 consists of 14 residues. Using reference TRBV7-9 and TRBJ1-2 for the parts outside the CDR3, the full variable domain is DTGVSQNPRHKITKRGQNVTFRCDPISEHNRLYWYRQTLGQGPEFLTYFQNEAQLEKSRLLSDRFSAERPKGSFSTLEIQRTEQGDSAMYLCASSLREDSYGYTFGSGTRLTVV.

This clone was picked up a small number of times. The V gene is TRBV5-1, the J gene TRBJ2-2; 9 bases fit TRBD1. The V and J ends lost 0 bases and 5 bases, in that order; junction bases with no gene match: 2. This CDR3 region has 15 residues. The germline CDR1 and CDR2 sequences are SGHRS and YFSETQ. CDR3 sequence: CASSLDGQGTGELFF. The CDR3 DNA reads as TGCGCCAGCAGCTTGGACGGACAGGGGACCGGGGAGCTGTTTTTT. Together with reference TRBV5-1 and TRBJ2-2, the CDR3 gives the full variable domain: KAGVTQTPRYLIKTRGQQVTLSCSPISGHRSVSWYQQTPGQGLQFLFEYFSETQRNKGNFPGRFSGRQFSNSRSEMNVSTLELGDSALYLCASSLDGQGTGELFFGEGSRLTVL.

The rearrangement joins TRBV6-5 to TRBJ1-2, with D possibly being TRBD1 (6 bases). Trimming removed 2 bases at V and 2 bases at J, with 9 bases between. Germline assignment: CDR1 MNHEY and CDR2 SVGAGI. The CDR3 is made up of 14 amino acids. CDR3 sequence: CASSYMGTNYGYTF. The CDR3 DNA follows: TGTGCCAGCAGTTACATGGGGACAAACTATGGCTACACCTTC.

This clone was counted once. The chain carries TRBV7-9 and TRBJ1-5; 11 nucleotides align to TRBD1. The CDR3 has 15 residues. V shed 5 bases, J shed 6 bases, and the junction held 6 bases outside the gene matches. CDR1 SEHNR and CDR2 FQNEAQ come from the germline V gene (reference sequence). The CDR3 DNA reads TGTGCCAGCAGCCTGGACAGGGGGCGCGCTCAGCCCCAGCATTTT. Protein product: CASSLDRGRAQPQHF.

This clone was found a few times. The chain joins TRBV6-1 to TRBJ2-5; maybe TRBD2 (6 bases). Trimming left V 7 bases short and J 5 bases short, with 14 bases between. The CDR3 is 13 amino acids. Germline CDR1 reads MNHNS; CDR2 reads SASEGT. The CDR3 DNA reads as TGTGCCAGCACTGCGGGATACGAGGAGACCCAGTACTTC. It encodes CASTAGYEETQYF.